The following is a T cell receptor beta chain sequence with its context. Its antigen is not known. CDR3 length: 17 residues. CDR1 SGHTA and CDR2 FQGNSA come from the germline V gene. Germline trimming cut 3 bases from V and 4 bases from J; bases unmatched to any gene: 11. This sample stems from a study of response to subunit inactivated influenza vaccine. Regarding the study as a whole: Authors suggested each seasonal influenza vaccination recruits few new T cells.

TCRdb re-derived calls from the RT-PCR reads in MiXCR, one entry per CDR3 protein. The sample contains a few hundred thousand distinct CDR3 sequences, 14% of which appear only once. This chain joins TRBV7-2 and TRBJ2-1, with 8 bases aligning to TRBD2. The sample consisted of PBMCs from blood, taken 12 days after vaccination. The sequence was collected from a man aged 45-65 years who received an inactivated influenza vaccine. CDR3 bases: TGTGCCAGCAGCTTTGTAGGTAGCGGGGCCGAGTACAATGAGCAGTTCTTC. Protein sequence: CASSFVGSGAEYNEQFF.